The present T cell receptor beta chain was sequenced within a study of shared clonotypes between healthy human individuals. Points from the study as a whole: Sample collection involved blood only; tissue repertoires are likely different.

The data were produced by immunoSEQ multiplex PCR, yet TCRdb's version contains in-frame clones alone and is incomplete. The sample holds about 490,000 clones; around four fifths are singletons and the top ten take around 12%. Trimming removed 6 bases from V and 1 base from J, with 10 bases in between. Germline assignment: CDR1 SNHLY and CDR2 FYNNEI. The CDR3 is 14 amino acids. As concerns this clone: Its antigen is not known.

Material for sequencing was PBMCs. The source of this sequence is a woman between 40 and 50 years old in good health. Some clones in this sample may be carry-over from other donors' samples. The chain carries TRBV2 and TRBJ2-1; no clear D gene. In DNA form, the CDR3 reads TGTGCCAGCAGGGCTTTAGAATCCTACAATGAGCAGTTCTTC. This gives the protein CASRALESYNEQFF.